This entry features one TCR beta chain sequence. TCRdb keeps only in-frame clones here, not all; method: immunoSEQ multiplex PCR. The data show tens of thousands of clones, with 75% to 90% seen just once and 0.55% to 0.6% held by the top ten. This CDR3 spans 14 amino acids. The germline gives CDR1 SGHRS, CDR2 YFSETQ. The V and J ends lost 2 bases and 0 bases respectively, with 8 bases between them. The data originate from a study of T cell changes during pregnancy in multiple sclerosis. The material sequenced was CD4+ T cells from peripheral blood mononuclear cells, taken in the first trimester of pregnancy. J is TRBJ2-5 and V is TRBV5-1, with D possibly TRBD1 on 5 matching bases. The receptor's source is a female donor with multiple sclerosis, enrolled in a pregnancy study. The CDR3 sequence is CASSLQGDQETQYF. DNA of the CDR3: TGCGCCAGCAGCTTACAAGGGGACCAAGAGACCCAGTACTTC.